Listed here are 32 T cell receptor beta chains from one sample, sequenced in a study of response to subunit inactivated influenza vaccine. MiXCR, applied by TCRdb to the RT-PCR reads, yields one record per CDR3 protein. Among roughly 630,000 distinct CDR3 sequences listed, approximately 15% were seen once. The sequences come from PBMCs from blood, collected about 14 days before vaccination. The origin of the receptors is a man aged 50 or older who received an inactivated influenza vaccine.

By share, this clonotype counts as medium-sized. CDR3 residues: CASSFRGEGETQYF. The CDR3 nucleotides read TGTGCCAGCAGCTTTCGCGGGGAGGGGGAGACCCAGTACTTC. The V gene is TRBV13, the J gene TRBJ2-5, with 7 bases aligning to TRBD2. Looked up from germline, CDR1 is PRHDT and CDR2 is FYEKMQ (reference sequence). J lost 5 bases, V lost 3 bases, and 6 bases had no gene match. CDR3 length equals 14 residues. Full variable domain (outside the CDR3, taken from reference TRBV13 and TRBJ2-5): AAGVIQSPRHLIKEKRETATLKCYPIPRHDTVYWYQQGPGQDPQFLISFYEKMQSDKGSIPDRFSAQQFSDYHSELNMSSLELGDSALYFCASSFRGEGETQYFGPGTRLLVL.

The chain carries TRBV4-3 and TRBJ2-1; 8 bases are a match to TRBD2. V lost 0 bases to trimming and J lost 3 bases; unmatched junction nucleotides: 4. Germline CDR1 LGHNA, CDR2 YSLEER. The CDR3 covers 16 residues. The CDR3 bases are TGCGCCAGCAGCCAAGATATAGGGACTAGCTACAATGAGCAGTTCTTC. Its protein is CASSQDIGTSYNEQFF.

This clonotype was seen at least ten times. V is TRBV28 and J is TRBJ2-7; 7 bases agree with TRBD2. CDR1 is MDHEN and CDR2 is SYDVKM in the germline V gene. The V and J ends lost 5 bases and 7 bases, in that order; junction bases with no gene match: 14. This CDR3 is 15 amino acids long. CDR3 residues: CASSAGGGAGWEQYF. The CDR3 DNA follows: TGTGCCAGCAGTGCCGGGGGAGGGGCTGGGTGGGAGCAGTACTTC.

The V gene is TRBV11-2, the J gene TRBJ2-5, with 11 bases fitting TRBD2. This CDR3 is 15 amino acids long. Per the germline V gene, CDR1 is SGHAT and CDR2 is FQNNGV. V gave up 5 bases and J gave up 5 bases; unmatched junction bases: 7. CDR3 in amino acids: CASSPTSGITETQYF. The CDR3 DNA is TGTGCCAGCAGCCCGACTAGCGGGATTACGGAGACCCAGTACTTC.

This clonotype was seen a few times. The chain combines TRBV7-3 with TRBJ2-1, with D hard to call. Trimming left V 5 bases short and J 9 bases short, with 14 bases between. This CDR3 spans 13 amino acids. In germline, CDR1 is SGHTA, CDR2 FQGTGA. CDR3 in DNA: TGTGCCAGCAGCGTCGACCCTAGTGGTGAGCAGTTCTTC. This codes for CASSVDPSGEQFF.

This sequence joins TRBV12-3 or TRBV12-4 and TRBJ2-7; TRBD2 is a possible D gene (6 bases). V dropped 6 bases and J dropped 0 bases, with 18 bases sitting between them. The CDR3 spans 16 residues. CDR3 sequence: CASSPRRAGRSYEQYF. In nucleotides, the CDR3 is TGTGCCAGCAGCCCCCGGCGAGCGGGTCGCTCCTACGAGCAGTACTTC.

This clonotype was recorded a few times. This chain uses TRBV4-2 with TRBJ2-7, with D perhaps matching TRBD2 (6 bases). Germline-derived CDR1 and CDR2 are LGHNA and YNFKEQ. V shed 0 bases and J shed 0 bases, with 9 bases lying between them. The CDR3 is 15 residues long. The CDR3 region is CASSQDADYSYEQYF. CDR3 DNA sequence: TGTGCCAGCAGCCAAGATGCGGACTACTCCTACGAGCAGTACTTC.

This chain joins TRBV20-1 and TRBJ2-5; TRBD2 agrees at 10 bases. The CDR3 has 15 residues. V lost 6 bases, J lost 5 bases, and 12 bases stayed unmatched. Germline V lookup: CDR1 DFQATT, CDR2 SNEGSKA (reference sequence). This chain's CDR3 is CSAPEPNSGGETQYF. As DNA, the CDR3 is TGCAGTGCCCCGGAACCGAATAGCGGGGGGGAGACCCAGTACTTC.

The rearrangement links TRBV11-2 to TRBJ2-4; D might be TRBD2 (6 bases). This CDR3 has 15 residues. Germline CDR1 SGHAT, CDR2 FQNNGV. V was trimmed by 0 bases and J by 7 bases, leaving 13 bases between them. The CDR3 here is CASSLEEGRVNIQYF. In DNA, the CDR3 is TGTGCCAGCAGCTTAGAGGAGGGCAGGGTGAACATTCAGTACTTC.

The V gene is TRBV5-1, the J gene TRBJ2-1; D is ambiguous. The CDR3 is 12 residues long. Deletions cut 4 bases from V and 9 bases from J, with 11 bases between. Germline V gene lookup returns CDR1 SGHRS and CDR2 YFSETQ. This chain's CDR3 is CASSPVGSEQFF. The CDR3, as DNA: TGCGCCAGCAGCCCAGTAGGATCTGAGCAGTTCTTC.

This chain links TRBV6-1 with TRBJ2-5; D call uncertain. Germline assignment: CDR1 MNHNS and CDR2 SASEGT. This CDR3 has 13 residues. Trimming removed 3 bases from V and 4 bases from J, with 9 bases in between. As DNA, the CDR3 is TGTGCCAGCAGTGACCCACCTATAGAGACCCAGTACTTC. Its protein product is CASSDPPIETQYF.

This clonotype was counted only a few times. The chain couples TRBV5-1 to TRBJ1-2; D is undetermined. Trimming cost V 0 bases and J 3 bases, with 9 bases left between them. CDR1 and CDR2 (germline): SGHRS, YFSETQ. The CDR3 spans 14 residues. The CDR3 DNA reads as TGCGCCAGCAGCTTGGCAGGCTCTGACTATGGCTACACCTTC. Translated, it gives CASSLAGSDYGYTF. The whole variable domain, filled in from reference TRBV5-1 and TRBJ1-2, reads KAGVTQTPRYLIKTRGQQVTLSCSPISGHRSVSWYQQTPGQGLQFLFEYFSETQRNKGNFPGRFSGRQFSNSRSEMNVSTLELGDSALYLCASSLAGSDYGYTFGSGTRLTVV.

The chain has TRBV20-1 and TRBJ2-3, with 7 bases lining up with TRBD2. The CDR3 has 16 residues. With 0 bases clipped from V and 1 base from J, the junction kept 7 bases outside the gene matches. CDR1 is DFQATT and CDR2 is SNEGSKA in the germline V gene (reference sequence). The CDR3 region is CSARDLALAGTDTQYF. As DNA, the CDR3 is TGCAGTGCTAGAGATTTGGCGCTAGCGGGCACAGATACGCAGTATTTT.

This clonotype appeared many times. J is TRBJ2-5 and V is TRBV29-1; D possibly corresponds to TRBD1 (5 bases). Germline V gene lookup returns CDR1 SQVTM and CDR2 ANQGSEA. This CDR3 spans 11 amino acids. Trimming left V 4 bases short and J 2 bases short, with 5 bases between. The CDR3, as DNA: TGCAGCGTTGGACAGCAAGAGACCCAGTACTTC. Translating it yields CSVGQQETQYF.

In this sample, this clonotype turned up many times. The V call is TRBV11-2, the J call TRBJ2-7, with 7 bases fitting TRBD2. The CDR3 sequence is 13 residues long. V was pared by 3 bases and J by 4 bases, with 3 bases of the junction left unmatched. Germline lookup yields CDR1 SGHAT and CDR2 FQNNGV. As DNA, the CDR3 is TGTGCCAGCAGCTTTGGGGAGGGATACGAGCAGTACTTC. Translated, it gives CASSFGEGYEQYF.

The genes are TRBV24-1 and TRBJ2-7, with 8 bases matching TRBD1. Germline CDR1 KGHDR, CDR2 SFDVKD. The CDR3 is made up of 13 amino acids. With V trimmed by 3 bases and J by 6 bases, 3 bases remained unmatched. The CDR3 here is CATSDQGAREQYF. Here the CDR3 DNA reads TGTGCCACCAGTGATCAGGGGGCGCGCGAGCAGTACTTC.

The chain combines TRBV12-5 with TRBJ2-1; perhaps TRBD2 as D (6 bases). V shed 0 bases and J shed 9 bases, with 9 bases lying between them. The CDR3 length is 13 residues. CDR1 and CDR2 (germline): LGHNT, FRNRAP. DNA for the CDR3: TGTGCTAGTGGTTTGGTACTGGGGGGTGAGCAGTTCTTC. This sequence encodes CASGLVLGGEQFF.

The chain uses TRBV2 and TRBJ2-5; the D gene is possibly TRBD2 (6 bases). V was pared by 6 bases and J by 4 bases, with 12 bases between. The CDR3 is 13 amino acids. The germline gives CDR1 SNHLY, CDR2 FYNNEI. DNA for the CDR3: TGTGCCAGCAGCTATAACGGGGGAGAGACCCAGTACTTC. Translating gives CASSYNGGETQYF. The whole variable domain, remainder taken from reference TRBV2 and TRBJ2-5, is EPEVTQTPSHQVTQMGQEVILRCVPISNHLYFYWYRQILGQKVEFLVSFYNNEISEKSEIFDDQFSVERPDGSNFTLKIRSTKLEDSAMYFCASSYNGGETQYFGPGTRLLVL.

This clonotype was recorded at least ten times. The chain recombines TRBV5-6 with TRBJ1-2; tentatively, D is TRBD1 (6 bases). Germline CDR1 SGHDT, CDR2 YYEEEE. Trimming removed 0 bases from V and 8 bases from J, with 17 bases in between. CDR3 length: 15 amino acids. DNA for the CDR3: TGTGCCAGCAGCTTGGGGATGGGGACATCAGGCGGCTACACCTTC. This gives the protein CASSLGMGTSGGYTF.

The rearrangement links TRBV28 to TRBJ1-2; D remains unclear. The germline V and J ends were trimmed by 6 bases and 6 bases, with 17 bases remaining between them. CDR3 length equals 14 residues. Per germline, CDR1 MDHEN and CDR2 SYDVKM. The CDR3 loop reads CASSLSWQLHGYTF. The CDR3, as DNA: TGTGCCAGCAGCCTCTCATGGCAGCTTCATGGCTACACCTTC.

The J gene is TRBJ1-6, the V gene TRBV5-5, with D possibly being TRBD1 (6 bases). CDR1 is SGHKS, CDR2 YYEKEE, per germline (reference sequence). Trimming left V 1 base short and J 7 bases short, with 15 bases between. This CDR3 comprises 16 residues. Here the CDR3 DNA reads TGTGCCAGCAGCTTGTTATCACAGGGTGGCAATTCACCCCTCCACTTT. Protein product: CASSLLSQGGNSPLHF.

The V gene is TRBV23-1, the J gene TRBJ2-3; maybe TRBD1 (5 bases). TRBV23-1 is annotated as an ORF whose role is uncertain. V was clipped by 0 bases and J by 4 bases, with 14 bases between them. The CDR3 has 16 residues. The CDR3 sequence: CASSQSSQGNADTQYF. The CDR3 DNA is TGCGCCAGCAGTCAATCGTCGCAGGGTAATGCAGATACGCAGTATTTT.

This chain connects TRBV29-1 to TRBJ1-1, with D uncertain. The germline V gene has CDR1 SQVTM and CDR2 ANQGSEA. V was shortened by 4 bases and J by 0 bases, with 9 bases between the two germline ends. The CDR3 consists of 13 residues. CDR3 region: CSVARPLNTEAFF. DNA of the CDR3: TGCAGCGTTGCAAGGCCCCTGAACACTGAAGCTTTCTTT.

In its sample, this clonotype was seen a few times. This chain joins TRBV15 and TRBJ1-1, with 7 bases aligning to TRBD1. The germline V gene encodes CDR1 LNHNV and CDR2 YYDKDF (reference sequence). Germline trimming cut 4 bases from V and 4 bases from J; bases unmatched to any gene: 6. This CDR3 comprises 14 residues. CDR3 DNA: TGTGCCACCAGCATATATAGACAGGGCACTGAAGCTTTCTTT. Amino acid sequence: CATSIYRQGTEAFF.

This chain connects TRBV20-1 to TRBJ1-6; D unresolved. Germline V lookup: CDR1 DFQATT, CDR2 SNEGSKA (reference sequence). Deletions cut 5 bases from V and 4 bases from J, with 9 bases between. The CDR3 sequence is 13 residues long. The CDR3 protein is CSARTDYNSPLHF. The CDR3, as DNA: TGCAGTGCTCGGACGGATTATAATTCACCCCTCCACTTT.

The chain joins TRBV14 to TRBJ2-7; tentatively, D is TRBD2 (5 bases). The V end was cut by 4 bases, the J end by 6 bases, with 16 bases between. The germline V gene has CDR1 SGHDN and CDR2 FVKESK. CDR3 length equals 14 residues. CDR3: CASSPFKRRGEQYF. In DNA, the CDR3 is TGTGCCAGCAGCCCCTTTAAAAGACGGGGCGAGCAGTACTTC.

There are a few counts of this clonotype. The CDR3 loop is CAISESGTGAYEQYF. The CDR3 DNA reads TGTGCCATCAGTGAGTCTGGGACAGGGGCCTACGAGCAGTACTTC. The V and J genes are TRBV10-3 and TRBJ2-7; 10 bases map to TRBD1. V lost 0 bases and J lost 2; bases outside the gene matches: 1. The CDR3 spans 15 residues. Looked up from germline, CDR1 is ENHRY and CDR2 is SYGVKD.

At least ten counts were recorded for this clonotype. V gene TRBV5-1 combines with J gene TRBJ2-1; 9 positions match TRBD2. The CDR3 covers 14 residues. From germline, CDR1 is SGHRS and CDR2 YFSETQ. V dropped 6 bases and J dropped 8; count of bases not matched to a gene: 9. The CDR3: CASKVGGRVDEQFF. The CDR3 nucleotides are TGCGCCAGCAAGGTCGGCGGGAGGGTCGATGAGCAGTTCTTC. Supplemented by reference TRBV5-1 and TRBJ2-1, the full variable domain reads KAGVTQTPRYLIKTRGQQVTLSCSPISGHRSVSWYQQTPGQGLQFLFEYFSETQRNKGNFPGRFSGRQFSNSRSEMNVSTLELGDSALYLCASKVGGRVDEQFFGPGTRLTVL.

This sequence joins TRBV7-2 and TRBJ2-7, with 8 bases matching TRBD2. The V and J ends lost 2 bases and 0 bases, in that order; junction bases with no gene match: 6. In germline, CDR1 is SGHTA, CDR2 FQGNSA. The CDR3 runs to 16 residues. The chain's CDR3 is CASSLMLAGSSYEQYF. Written as DNA, the CDR3 is TGTGCCAGCAGCTTAATGTTAGCGGGGAGCTCCTACGAGCAGTACTTC.

This clonotype was detected a few times. V and J are TRBV3-1 and TRBJ2-1; 11 bases match TRBD2. The CDR3 is 19 residues long. CDR1 is LGHDT, CDR2 YNNKEL, per germline (reference sequence). The J segment lost 1 base and the V segment lost 4 bases, leaving 12 bases of the junction unmatched. CDR3 sequence: CASSPLTSGSSFSYNEQFF. The CDR3 DNA reads TGTGCCAGCAGCCCCCTCACTAGCGGGAGCTCGTTTTCCTACAATGAGCAGTTCTTC.

The chain has TRBV2 and TRBJ1-1; D might be TRBD1 (5 bases). The CDR3 contains 14 residues. V shed 5 bases and J shed 0 bases, with 10 bases lying between them. Germline lookup yields CDR1 SNHLY and CDR2 FYNNEI. In nucleotides, the CDR3 is TGTGCCAGCAGTAAGGGGATTTTGAACACTGAAGCTTTCTTT. It codes for CASSKGILNTEAFF.

This clonotype was counted between two and nine times. The junction and the germline gene differ at one end; a read error may be behind it. The CDR3: CASSLIEGAEAFF. Written as DNA, the CDR3 is TGTGCTAGCAGCTTAATCGAGGGCGCTGAAGCTTTCTTT. The chain combines TRBV7-7 with TRBJ1-1; no reliable D call. The CDR3 is made up of 13 amino acids. The germline gives CDR1 SSHAT, CDR2 FNYEAQ (reference sequence).